Listed below are T cell receptor beta chains from one sample, sequenced in a study of blood T cells in healthy people across ages. Each CDR3 protein is one row after TCRdb ran MiXCR on the 5' RACE reads. The table records approximately 780,000 distinct CDR3 sequences, around a quarter of them present only once. The same sample was also studied in work on T cells of mothers and their children.

Input material: blood. The receptors were gathered from a boy aged 10-17 years in good health. CDR3s include the opening cysteine and the closing phenylalanine or tryptophan. D genes are given only for firm matches. Only some rows state a clone size, as once, few, many or a class for expanded clones.

-	-	TRBJ2-1	TRBV29-1	CSAALWGNEQFF	TGCAGCGCCGCCTTATGGGGCAATGAGCAGTTCTTC
-	-	TRBJ2-7	TRBV21-1	CASSKVRVTDYEQYF	TGTGCCAGCAGCAAAGTAAGGGTAACAGACTACGAGCAGTACTTC
-	few	TRBJ2-5	TRBV4-1	CASSQVRGIVAGQETQYF	TGCGCCAGCAGCCAAGTCAGGGGTATAGTAGCGGGCCAAGAGACCCAGTACTTC
-	-	TRBJ2-1	TRBV6-2/TRBV6-3	CASSYSMSQEQFF	TGTGCCAGCAGTTACTCGATGTCGCAGGAGCAGTTCTTC
-	-	TRBJ2-5	TRBV10-2	CASSASGSVETQYF	TGCGCCAGCAGTGCTTCGGGCTCAGTGGAGACCCAGTACTTC
TRBD2	few	TRBJ2-7	TRBV6-2/TRBV6-3	CASSYSSGDFYEQYF	TGTGCCAGCAGTTACTCTAGCGGGGACTTCTACGAGCAGTACTTC
TRBD1	-	TRBJ2-7	TRBV7-6	CASSSHRDRVYEQYF	TGTGCCAGCAGCTCCCACCGGGACAGGGTGTACGAGCAGTACTTC
-	-	TRBJ1-6	TRBV10-2	CASSEIAISSPLHF	TGCGCCAGCAGTGAAATTGCAATCTCATCACCCCTCCACTTT
-	-	TRBJ1-4	TRBV5-1	CASSFRWENEKLFF	TGCGCCAGCAGCTTCCGTTGGGAGAATGAAAAACTGTTTTTT
-	many	TRBJ1-2	TRBV2	CASSVGSGYTF	TGTGCCAGCAGTGTAGGGAGTGGCTACACCTTC
TRBD1	few	TRBJ1-1	TRBV7-3	CASSADRGTEAFF	TGTGCCAGCAGCGCGGACAGGGGCACTGAAGCTTTCTTT
TRBD1	-	TRBJ2-1	TRBV7-2	CASSQLGQGLGNEQFF	TGTGCCAGCAGCCAACTTGGACAGGGATTGGGAAATGAGCAGTTCTTC
TRBD2	-	TRBJ2-5	TRBV5-1	CASSLGGLAGQETQYF	TGCGCCAGCAGCCTGGGGGGACTAGCGGGACAAGAGACCCAGTACTTC
-	few	TRBJ1-3	TRBV6-5	CASRTSRTSGNTIYF	TGTGCCAGCAGGACCAGTAGAACTTCTGGAAACACCATATATTTT
-	-	TRBJ2-1	TRBV6-6	CASSYSSVYNEQFF	TGTGCCAGCAGTTACTCTTCAGTTTACAATGAGCAGTTCTTC
-	few	TRBJ2-5	TRBV25-1	CASSGRGVAETQYF	TGTGCCAGCAGTGGGCGTGGGGTAGCGGAGACCCAGTACTTC
-	-	TRBJ2-2	TRBV15	CATSRDSGTGELFF	TGTGCCACCAGCAGAGATTCTGGCACCGGGGAGCTGTTTTTT
TRBD1	-	TRBJ1-4	TRBV7-9	CASSFSGQANEKPFF	TGTGCCAGCAGCTTCTCGGGACAGGCTAATGAAAAACCGTTTTTT
-	-	TRBJ1-5	TRBV2	CASSVDRISNQPQHF	TGTGCCAGCAGCGTAGACAGGATTAGCAATCAGCCCCAGCATTTT
-	few	TRBJ1-1	TRBV6-1	CASSELGGGTEAFF	TGTGCCAGCAGTGAACTGGGAGGTGGAACTGAAGCTTTCTTT